One sample yielded the 3 T cell receptor beta chains listed below, sequenced in a study of follicular helper T cells after annual influenza vaccination. Clones were read by immunoSEQ multiplex PCR, and TCRdb kept only the in-frame ones, dropping some. The sample includes about 6,000 clones, roughly 84% seen only once; the top ten take 2.5%. Time point in this sample: 2015-2016 season, 7 days after influenza vaccination. Sample: CXCR5+ CD38- circulating T follicular helper cells from blood, taken 7 days after influenza vaccination. Subset: circulating Tfh, non-naive CD4+CXCR5+PD-1+ (ICOS+CD38+ or ICOS-CD38-). The source is an adult who received the influenza vaccine.

V is TRBV6-6 and J is TRBJ1-6, with a weak D call TRBD1 (5 bases). There are 15 residues in the CDR3. Germline V gives CDR1 MNHNY, CDR2 SVGAGI (reference sequence). V lost 6 bases and J 9 bases, leaving 18 bases between the germline ends. CDR3 sequence (DNA): TGTGCCAGCAGGGACGGTCCCGCCGGGGGTTCACCCCTCCACTTT. Amino acids: CASRDGPAGGSPLHF.

The chain recombines TRBV7-9 with TRBJ1-4; no reliable D call. Trimming shortened V by 2 bases and J by 0 bases, and 4 bases separated the two germline ends. Germline V gene lookup returns CDR1 SEHNR and CDR2 FQNEAQ (reference sequence). There are 14 residues in the CDR3. DNA of the CDR3: TGTGCCAGCAGCTTAAGTGCAACTAATGAAAAACTGTTTTTT. Its translation is CASSLSATNEKLFF.

J is TRBJ2-5 and V is TRBV4-1; tentatively, D is TRBD1 (6 bases). The V end lost 4 bases, the J end lost 2 bases, and 8 bases lay between the germline ends. The CDR3 spans 13 residues. CDR1 is MGHRA and CDR2 is YSYEKL in the germline V gene. The DNA for the CDR3 is TGCGCCAGCAGCCGCGGACAGCAAGAGACCCAGTACTTC. Its translation is CASSRGQQETQYF.